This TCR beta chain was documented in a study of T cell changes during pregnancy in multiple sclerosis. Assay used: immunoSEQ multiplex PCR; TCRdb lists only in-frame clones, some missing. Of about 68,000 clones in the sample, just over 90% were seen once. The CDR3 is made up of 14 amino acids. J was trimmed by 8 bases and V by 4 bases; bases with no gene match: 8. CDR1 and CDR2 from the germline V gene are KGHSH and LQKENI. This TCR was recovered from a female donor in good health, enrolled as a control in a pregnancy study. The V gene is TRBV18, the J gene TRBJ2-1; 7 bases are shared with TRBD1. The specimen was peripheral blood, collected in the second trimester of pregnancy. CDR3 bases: TGTGCCAGCTCACTTCGAACAGGGGTGGATGAGCAGTTCTTC. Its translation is CASSLRTGVDEQFF.